This T cell receptor (beta chain) was captured by sequencing in a study of blood T cell repertoires in COVID-19. Assay used: immunoSEQ multiplex PCR; TCRdb lists only in-frame clones, some missing. The table shows roughly 100,000 clones, with 80% to 90% occurring only once. The TCR was taken from a woman of 80 years or more with acute or convalescent COVID-19. The specimen was peripheral blood.

In DNA, the CDR3 is TGCGCCAGCAGCAAACAACAGAACTCTGGGGCCAACGTCCTGACTTTC. This sequence encodes CASSKQQNSGANVLTF. The V call is TRBV5-1, the J call TRBJ2-6; D ambiguous. Germline V gene lookup returns CDR1 SGHRS and CDR2 YFSETQ. CDR3 size: 16 residues. Between the trimmed V and J ends, which lost 4 bases and 0 bases, there was a span of 11 bases.